This is a list of T cell receptor beta chains from one sample in a study of T cell repertoires in cytomegalovirus infection. TCRdb redid the calling of the reads with MiXCR, one entry per CDR3 protein. The sample has 350,000 to 450,000 distinct CDR3 sequences, about a sixth seen once. Sequences were obtained from PBMCs. The receptor set was obtained from a human donor in good health (CMV status not recorded). Some clones in this sample may be carry-over from other donors' samples. Each CDR3 is given with its conserved first and last residue. A D gene is named only where the DNA matches it firmly. Size tells how often a clone was seen (once, few, many) or the class of an expanded clone, and some rows leave it out.

clone size,V gene,D gene,J gene,CDR3 DNA,CDR3 protein
NA,TRBV3-1,NA,TRBJ2-7,TGTGCCAGCAGCCCCCAAAGGGCAAGGGACCCTACCTACGAGCAGTACTTC,CASSPQRARDPTYEQYF
few,TRBV11-2,TRBD2,TRBJ2-1,TGTGCCAGCAGCTTAGGGGAGGGCCCTGACAATGAGCAGTTCTTC,CASSLGEGPDNEQFF
NA,TRBV10-3,NA,TRBJ2-7,TGTGCCATCAGTGGGGACCGACTTTCCTACGAGCAGTACTTC,CAISGDRLSYEQYF
many,TRBV7-2,NA,TRBJ1-3,TGTGCCAGCAGCTCCCAACATTGGCCCTCTGGAAACACCATATATTTT,CASSSQHWPSGNTIYF
NA,TRBV3-1,TRBD1,TRBJ1-6,TGTGCCAGCAGCTCCACAGGGGAATATAATTCACCCCTCCACTTT,CASSSTGEYNSPLHF
many,TRBV11-2,NA,TRBJ1-1,TGTGCCAGCAGCATCTTCATGAACACTGAAGCTTTCTTT,CASSIFMNTEAFF
many,TRBV7-8,NA,TRBJ1-4,TGTGCCAGCAGCAAGTTCGTGGGGGTAGAGGTTGAAAAACTGTTTTTT,CASSKFVGVEVEKLFF
NA,TRBV30,TRBD1,TRBJ2-5,TGTGCCTGGAGTGTACCAAGAGGGACAGAAGAGACCCAGTACTTC,CAWSVPRGTEETQYF
NA,TRBV5-5,NA,TRBJ2-3,TGTGCCAGCAGCACAACGACAACAGATACGCAGTATTTT,CASSTTTTDTQYF
NA,TRBV7-9,NA,TRBJ2-7,TGTGCCAGCAGCTTAGAGAAGTTGGGGGTCTACGAGCAGTACTTC,CASSLEKLGVYEQYF
NA,TRBV29-1,NA,TRBJ2-3,TGCAGCGTTCTGAATCGCGAGCAAGGGGTGGTTACGCAGTATTTT,CSVLNREQGVVTQYF
many,TRBV7-2,TRBD2,TRBJ2-5,TGTGCCAGCAGCGCCGGAGCGGGGGAGACCCAGTACTTC,CASSAGAGETQYF
few,TRBV28,NA,TRBJ1-5,TGTGCCAGCAGTTTGGGGCTTGAATGGGATCAGCCCCAGCATTTT,CASSLGLEWDQPQHF
few,TRBV5-4,TRBD1,TRBJ1-1,TGTGCCAGCAGCCGTGGGACAGTGAACACTGAAGCTTTCTTT,CASSRGTVNTEAFF
many,TRBV7-2,NA,TRBJ2-5,TGTGCCAGCAGCCAGGTCGATCAGGAGACCCAGTACTTC,CASSQVDQETQYF
NA,TRBV14,NA,TRBJ1-1,TGTGCCAGCAGCCAAGATTACGGATGGGCTTTCTTT,CASSQDYGWAFF
few,TRBV20-1,NA,TRBJ2-3,TGCAGTGCGTTACGGCTGACTAGCACAGATACGCAGTATTTT,CSALRLTSTDTQYF
many,TRBV6-5,TRBD1,TRBJ2-4,TGTGCCAGCAGTTACTCTACAGGGGCTACGAAAAACATTCAGTACTTC,CASSYSTGATKNIQYF
few,TRBV20-1,TRBD2,TRBJ2-2,TGCAGTGCTCAGTCGGGGGGGCCTGGCACCGGGGAGCTGTTTTTT,CSAQSGGPGTGELFF
NA,TRBV6-5,NA,TRBJ2-1,TGTGCCAGCAGTCGCCGGGGACCACAAGGGAACAATGAGCAGTTCTTC,CASSRRGPQGNNEQFF
NA,TRBV6-5,TRBD1,TRBJ1-2,TGTGCCAGCGGGACCGCAGGGGGCGCTTTAGACTATGGCTACACCTTC,CASGTAGGALDYGYTF
NA,TRBV20-1,NA,TRBJ2-4,TGCAGTGCTAGAGATATTCATCCCAACTTC,CSARDIHPNF
NA,TRBV6-6,TRBD2,TRBJ2-7,TGTGCCAGCAGTAAACTGACTAGCGGGAGGGGCGAGCAGTACTTC,CASSKLTSGRGEQYF